What follows are 7 T cell receptor beta chains derived from one specimen sequenced in a study of T cell responses to AZD1222 COVID-19 vaccine. Assay used: immunoSEQ multiplex PCR; TCRdb lists only in-frame clones, some missing. The table shows tens of thousands of clones, with under 90% occurring only once. This specimen was peripheral blood, taken on day 0 of AZD1222 vaccination. Receptor source: an adult in good health.

The chain uses TRBV18 and TRBJ2-3; 7 bases agree with TRBD1. V trimming: 7 bases; J trimming: 0 bases; junction bases outside the gene matches: 7. The V gene's germline CDR1 is KGHSH and CDR2 LQKENI. The length of the CDR3 is 15 residues. The CDR3 nucleotides read TGTGCCAGCTTACGGACAGGACCGAGCACAGATACGCAGTATTTT. Translating it yields CASLRTGPSTDTQYF. Looking up the rest from reference TRBV18 and TRBJ2-3 gives the full variable domain: NAGVMQNPRHLVRRRGQEARLRCSPMKGHSHVYWYRQLPEEGLKFMVYLQKENIIDESGMPKERFSAEFPKEGPSILRIQQVVRGDSAAYFCASLRTGPSTDTQYFGPGTRLTVL.

This rearrangement joins TRBV15 to TRBJ2-1; the match to TRBD2 covers 10 bases. This CDR3 spans 17 amino acids. With V trimmed by 3 bases and J by 10 bases, 15 bases remained unmatched. From germline, CDR1 is LNHNV and CDR2 YYDKDF (reference sequence). CDR3 in amino acids: CATSSLTTSGISEEQFF. The CDR3 DNA reads TGTGCCACCAGCAGCCTGACTACTAGCGGGATAAGTGAAGAGCAGTTCTTC.

J is TRBJ1-1 and V is TRBV6-2 or TRBV6-3; D is ambiguous. CDR1 and CDR2 (germline): MNHEY, SVGEGT. Between the trimmed V and J ends, which lost 6 bases and 3 bases, there was a span of 11 bases. The CDR3 length is 13 residues. The CDR3 loop reads CASSPRRDTEAFF. DNA of the CDR3: TGTGCCAGCAGCCCAAGGCGGGACACTGAAGCTTTCTTT.

The V and J genes are TRBV11-3 and TRBJ2-1; TRBD2 matches at 8 bases. This CDR3 contains 15 residues. Germline lookup yields CDR1 SGHNT and CDR2 YENEEA. Germline trimming cut 5 bases from V and 7 bases from J; bases unmatched to any gene: 10. The CDR3, as DNA: TGTGCCAGCAGCCCCCGGGGGGGAAGTGTGAATGAGCAGTTCTTC. It codes for CASSPRGGSVNEQFF.

The chain links TRBV6-5 to TRBJ1-1, with 7 positions matching TRBD1. The CDR3 contains 15 residues. Germline trimming cut 5 bases from V and 1 base from J; bases unmatched to any gene: 7. Germline V gene lookup returns CDR1 MNHEY and CDR2 SVGAGI. The CDR3 coding sequence is TGTGCCAGCAGTCCACAGGGGAATACGAACACTGAAGCTTTCTTT. Translated, it gives CASSPQGNTNTEAFF.

The chain couples TRBV27 to TRBJ2-6; possibly TRBD2 for D (5 bases). In germline, CDR1 is MNHEY, CDR2 SMNVEV (reference sequence). The CDR3 has 17 amino acids. Trimming took off 5 bases at V and 0 bases at J, with 14 bases between the two ends. As DNA, the CDR3 is TGTGCCAGCAGTCCCTTGACGGGGAACTCTGGGGCCAACGTCCTGACTTTC. Its translation is CASSPLTGNSGANVLTF.

V usage is TRBV12-5 and J usage is TRBJ1-1; D remains unclear. V lost 2 bases, J lost 0 bases, and 1 base lay in between. Germline-derived CDR1 and CDR2 are LGHNT and FRNRAP. The length of the CDR3 is 12 residues. The CDR3 region is CASGLMNTEAFF. The CDR3, as DNA: TGTGCTAGTGGTTTGATGAACACTGAAGCTTTCTTT.